One and the same sample provided the 2 T cell receptor beta chains below, sequenced in a study of cytomegalovirus exposure and HLA in healthy donors. The PCR used 60 Vbeta and 13 Jbeta primers. Method: immunoSEQ multiplex PCR; TCRdb's copy keeps in-frame clones and lacks some. Its table lists about 65,000 clones. The sequencing input was PBMCs. The receptors derive from a boy aged 10-17 years in good health and CMV-seronegative.

This chain uses TRBV6-5 with TRBJ1-5, with D tentatively TRBD1 (5 bases). The V end was cut by 4 bases, the J end by 2 bases, with 15 bases between. This CDR3 is 16 amino acids long. CDR1 is MNHEY and CDR2 is SVGAGI in the germline V gene. CDR3 in amino acids: CASSSLSGSGNQPQHF. CDR3 coding DNA: TGTGCCAGCAGTTCTCTTTCAGGGTCGGGCAATCAGCCCCAGCATTTT.

The CDR3 nucleotides read TGTGCCAGCAGCTTAGGGACAGTTCAACAGTATTTT. Translated: CASSLGTVQQYF. The chain has TRBV5-6 and TRBJ2-3, with TRBD1 identical over 7 bases. Germline V gene data show CDR1 as SGHDT and CDR2 as YYEEEE. The CDR3 is made up of 12 amino acids. V was pared by 2 bases and J by 12 bases, with 6 bases of the junction left unmatched.